The 10 T cell receptor beta chains below all came from one sample that was sequenced in a study of cytomegalovirus exposure and HLA in healthy donors. Researchers ran the PCR with 60 Vbeta and 13 Jbeta primers. Libraries were prepared by immunoSEQ multiplex PCR; TCRdb keeps only in-frame clonotypes and omits some of them. The sample holds about 120,000 clones, about 80% seen once. The sequenced material came from PBMCs. The origin of the receptors is a woman aged 35 to 49 in good health and CMV-seropositive.

The chain joins TRBV6-1 to TRBJ2-7; no clear D. Germline V gives CDR1 MNHNS, CDR2 SASEGT. With 2 bases removed from V and 9 bases from J, the gap between germline ends came to 11 bases. The CDR3 sequence is 12 residues long. The CDR3 here is CASSESPTGQYF. The CDR3, as DNA: TGTGCCAGCAGTGAAAGTCCCACGGGGCAGTACTTC.

This rearrangement joins TRBV6-6 to TRBJ2-5; 13 positions match TRBD2. The V and J ends lost 6 bases and 3 bases, in that order; junction bases with no gene match: 7. The length of the CDR3 is 16 residues. Germline CDR1 MNHNY, CDR2 SVGAGI (reference sequence). Written as DNA, the CDR3 is TGTGCCAGCAGCCGAGGGACTAGCGGGGCTAAAGAGACCCAGTACTTC. This encodes CASSRGTSGAKETQYF.

The V call is TRBV19, the J call TRBJ1-3; 7 bases align to TRBD1. Germline V gene sequence: CDR1 LNHDA, CDR2 SQIVND (reference sequence). CDR3 length equals 13 residues. With 3 bases clipped from V and 7 bases from J, the junction kept 3 bases outside the gene matches. The DNA of the CDR3 is TGTGCCAGTAGTATCGACAGGGTGAACACCATATATTTT. Translated, it gives CASSIDRVNTIYF.

This chain uses TRBV7-9 with TRBJ1-2, with 9 bases lining up with TRBD1. From germline, CDR1 is SEHNR and CDR2 FQNEAQ (reference sequence). With V trimmed by 6 bases and J by 6 bases, 2 bases remained unmatched. CDR3 size: 12 residues. The CDR3: CASRGQGDGYTF. In DNA form, the CDR3 reads TGTGCCAGCAGGGGACAGGGCGATGGCTACACCTTC.

In this sample, this clone turned up a few times. V gene TRBV2 combines with J gene TRBJ1-4, with 8 bases matching TRBD1. Trimming cost V 4 bases and J 7 bases; bases outside gene matches: 2. Germline CDR1 is SNHLY and CDR2 is FYNNEI. The CDR3 has 13 residues. CDR3 nucleotides: TGTGCCAGCAGTGCAGGGGGCCTTGAAAAACTGTTTTTT. The encoded protein is CASSAGGLEKLFF.

This clone was recorded a few times. The chain carries TRBV6-5 and TRBJ1-4, with a weak D call TRBD1 (6 bases). V lost 6 bases to trimming and J lost 3 bases, with 11 bases between them. Germline assignment: CDR1 MNHEY and CDR2 SVGAGI. The CDR3 has 14 amino acids. The CDR3 DNA sequence: TGTGCCAGCAGATCCGACAGGTCTAATGAAAAACTGTTTTTT. Its translation is CASRSDRSNEKLFF.

The chain combines TRBV5-1 with TRBJ2-3; TRBD1 aligns across 7 bases. V dropped 4 bases and J dropped 3; count of bases not matched to a gene: 8. The CDR3 runs 15 residues. The germline CDR1 and CDR2 sequences are SGHRS and YFSETQ. The CDR3 nucleotides are TGCGCCAGCAGCGAGAGGGACAGCCTAACAGATACGCAGTATTTT. Residues: CASSERDSLTDTQYF.

V is TRBV6-5 and J is TRBJ1-3; D is unresolved. V lost 5 bases to trimming and J lost 0 bases, with 5 bases between them. There are 13 residues in the CDR3. Germline-derived CDR1 and CDR2 are MNHEY and SVGAGI. CDR3 region: CASSPSSGNTIYF. CDR3 DNA sequence: TGTGCCAGCAGTCCCTCCTCTGGAAACACCATATATTTT.

The CDR3 nucleotides read TGTGCCCACGCGGGGGGGGCCCACGAGCAGTACTTC. Protein: CAHAGGAHEQYF. This chain uses TRBV30 with TRBJ2-7; TRBD2 agrees at 9 bases. Per germline, CDR1 GTSNPN and CDR2 SVGIG (reference sequence). With V trimmed by 8 bases and J by 5 bases, 7 bases remained unmatched. This CDR3 contains 12 residues.

This chain uses TRBV10-3 with TRBJ1-2, with TRBD1 matching 7 bases. The junction had 8 bases not matched to a gene; V was cut back by 0 bases and J by 7 bases. The V gene's germline CDR1 is ENHRY and CDR2 SYGVKD. This CDR3 has 15 amino acids. The CDR3 spells CAISESVGQRIGYTF. The CDR3 DNA follows: TGTGCCATCAGTGAGTCTGTGGGACAGAGAATTGGCTACACCTTC.